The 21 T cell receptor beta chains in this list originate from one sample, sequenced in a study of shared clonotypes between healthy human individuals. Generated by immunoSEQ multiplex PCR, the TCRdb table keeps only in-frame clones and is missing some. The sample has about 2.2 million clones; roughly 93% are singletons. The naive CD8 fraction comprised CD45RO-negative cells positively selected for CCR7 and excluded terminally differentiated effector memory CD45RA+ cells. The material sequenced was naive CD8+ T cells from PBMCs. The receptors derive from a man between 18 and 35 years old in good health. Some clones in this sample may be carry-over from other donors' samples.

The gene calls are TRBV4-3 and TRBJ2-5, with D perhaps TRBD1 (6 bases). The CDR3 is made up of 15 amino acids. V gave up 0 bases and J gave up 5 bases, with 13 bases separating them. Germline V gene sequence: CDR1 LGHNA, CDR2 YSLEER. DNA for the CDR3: TGCGCCAGCAGCCAAGATGGTGGGGGCTACGAGACCCAGTACTTC. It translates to CASSQDGGGYETQYF.

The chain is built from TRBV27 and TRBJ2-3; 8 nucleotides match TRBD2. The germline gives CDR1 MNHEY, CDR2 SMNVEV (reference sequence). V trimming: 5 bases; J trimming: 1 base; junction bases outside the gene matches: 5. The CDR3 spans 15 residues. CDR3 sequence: CASSLREDGTDTQYF. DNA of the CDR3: TGTGCCAGCAGTCTGCGGGAGGACGGCACAGATACGCAGTATTTT.

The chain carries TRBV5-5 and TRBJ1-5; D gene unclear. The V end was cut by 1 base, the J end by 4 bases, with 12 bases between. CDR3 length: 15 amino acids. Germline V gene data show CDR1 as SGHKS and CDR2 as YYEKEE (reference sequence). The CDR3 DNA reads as TGTGCCAGCAGCTTGCTAGGAGAACTGAATCAGCCCCAGCATTTT. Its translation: CASSLLGELNQPQHF.

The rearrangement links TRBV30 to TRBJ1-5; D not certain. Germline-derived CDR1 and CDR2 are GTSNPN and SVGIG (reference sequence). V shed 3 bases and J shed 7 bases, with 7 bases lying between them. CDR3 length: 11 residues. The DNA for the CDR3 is TGTGCCTGGAGCTCTGGGCAGCCCCAGCATTTT. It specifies CAWSSGQPQHF. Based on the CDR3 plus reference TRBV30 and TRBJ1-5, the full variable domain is SQTIHQWPATLVQPVGSPLSLECTVEGTSNPNLYWYRQAAGRGLQLLFYSVGIGQISSEVPQNLSASRPQDRQFILSSKKLLLSDSGFYLCAWSSGQPQHFGDGTRLSIL.

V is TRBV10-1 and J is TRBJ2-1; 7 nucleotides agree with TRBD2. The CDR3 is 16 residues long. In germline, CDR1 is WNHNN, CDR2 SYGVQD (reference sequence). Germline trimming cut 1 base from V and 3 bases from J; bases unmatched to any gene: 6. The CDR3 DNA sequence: TGCGCCAGCAGTGAGTTCGGGGGAGGGAACTACAATGAGCAGTTCTTC. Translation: CASSEFGGGNYNEQFF.

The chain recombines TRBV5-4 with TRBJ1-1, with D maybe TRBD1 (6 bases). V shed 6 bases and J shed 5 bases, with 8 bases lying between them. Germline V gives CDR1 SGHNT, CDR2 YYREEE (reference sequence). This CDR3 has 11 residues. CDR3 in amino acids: CASTQGTEAFF. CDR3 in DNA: TGTGCCAGCACCCAGGGGACTGAAGCTTTCTTT.

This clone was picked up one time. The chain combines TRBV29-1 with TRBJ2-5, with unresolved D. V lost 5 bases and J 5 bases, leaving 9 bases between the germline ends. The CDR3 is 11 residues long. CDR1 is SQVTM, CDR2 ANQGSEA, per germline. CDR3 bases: TGCAGCGTTCACGGACCGGAGACCCAGTACTTC. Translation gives CSVHGPETQYF.

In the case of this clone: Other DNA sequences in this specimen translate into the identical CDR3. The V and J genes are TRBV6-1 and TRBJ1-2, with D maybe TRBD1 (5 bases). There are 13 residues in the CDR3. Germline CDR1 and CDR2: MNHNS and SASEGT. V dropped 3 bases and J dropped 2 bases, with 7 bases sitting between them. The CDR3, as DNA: TGTGCCAGCAGTGAGGGACTCAACTATGGCTACACCTTC. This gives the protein CASSEGLNYGYTF.

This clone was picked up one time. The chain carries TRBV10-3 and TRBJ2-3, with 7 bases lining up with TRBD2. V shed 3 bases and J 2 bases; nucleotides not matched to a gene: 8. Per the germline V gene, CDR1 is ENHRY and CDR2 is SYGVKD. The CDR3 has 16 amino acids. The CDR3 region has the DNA TGTGCCATCAGTGATCCGCCGGGAGGTTCCACAGATACGCAGTATTTT. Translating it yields CAISDPPGGSTDTQYF.

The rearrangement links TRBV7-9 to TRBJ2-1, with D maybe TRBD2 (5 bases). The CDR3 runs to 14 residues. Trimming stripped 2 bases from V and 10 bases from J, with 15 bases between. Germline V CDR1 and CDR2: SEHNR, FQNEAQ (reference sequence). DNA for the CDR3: TGTGCCAGCAGCTTATCACTAGTTCCGCGGGAGCAGTTCTTC. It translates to CASSLSLVPREQFF.

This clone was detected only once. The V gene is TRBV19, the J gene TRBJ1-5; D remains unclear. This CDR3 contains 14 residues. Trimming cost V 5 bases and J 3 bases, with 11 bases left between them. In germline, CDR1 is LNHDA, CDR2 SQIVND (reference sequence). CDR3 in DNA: TGTGCCAGTAGTTGGGGAGCTGTCAATCAGCCCCAGCATTTT. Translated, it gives CASSWGAVNQPQHF.

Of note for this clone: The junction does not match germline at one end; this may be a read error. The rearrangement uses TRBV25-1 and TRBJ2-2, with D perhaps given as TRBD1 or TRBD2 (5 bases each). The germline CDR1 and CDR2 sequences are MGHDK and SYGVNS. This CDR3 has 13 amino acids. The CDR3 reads CAGSDGGAGELFF. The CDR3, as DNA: TGTGCCGGCAGTGATGGGGGTGCCGGGGAGCTGTTTTTT.

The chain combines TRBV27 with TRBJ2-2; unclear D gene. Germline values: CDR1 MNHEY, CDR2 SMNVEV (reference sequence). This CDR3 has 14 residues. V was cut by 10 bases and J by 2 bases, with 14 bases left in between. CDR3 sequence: CATSPFKNTGELFF. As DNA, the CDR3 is TGTGCCACTTCTCCCTTCAAAAACACCGGGGAGCTGTTTTTT.

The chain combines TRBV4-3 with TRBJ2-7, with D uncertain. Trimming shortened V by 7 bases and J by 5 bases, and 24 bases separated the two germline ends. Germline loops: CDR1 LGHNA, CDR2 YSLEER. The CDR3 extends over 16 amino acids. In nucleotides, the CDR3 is TGCGCCAGCAATGTACTAACCCCCTGCCAAGACGACGAGCAGTACTTC. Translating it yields CASNVLTPCQDDEQYF.

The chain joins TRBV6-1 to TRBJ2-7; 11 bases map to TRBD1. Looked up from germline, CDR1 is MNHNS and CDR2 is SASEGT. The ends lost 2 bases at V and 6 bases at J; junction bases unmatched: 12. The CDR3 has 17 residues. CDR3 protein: CASSELGQGASLGEQYF. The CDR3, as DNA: TGTGCCAGCAGTGAATTAGGACAGGGGGCGAGTCTCGGCGAGCAGTACTTC.

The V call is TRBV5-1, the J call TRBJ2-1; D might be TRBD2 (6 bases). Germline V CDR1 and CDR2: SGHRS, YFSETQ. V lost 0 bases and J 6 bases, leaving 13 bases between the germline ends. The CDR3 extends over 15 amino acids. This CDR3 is CASSLDGSYGNEQFF. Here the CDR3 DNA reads TGCGCCAGCAGCTTGGACGGGAGTTACGGCAATGAGCAGTTCTTC.

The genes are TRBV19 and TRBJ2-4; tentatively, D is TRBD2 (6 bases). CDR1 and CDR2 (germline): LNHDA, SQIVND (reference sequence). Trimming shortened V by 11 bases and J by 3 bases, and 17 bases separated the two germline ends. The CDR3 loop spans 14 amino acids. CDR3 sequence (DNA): TGTGCCTCGACGCGGGGTGGGGGCAAAAACATTCAGTACTTC. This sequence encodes CASTRGGGKNIQYF.

The CDR3 sequence is CASSAPTGSEQFF. CDR3 DNA sequence: TGTGCCAGCAGCGCTCCGACAGGGAGTGAGCAGTTCTTC. The chain carries TRBV7-9 and TRBJ2-1; 7 bases agree with TRBD1. Germline values: CDR1 SEHNR, CDR2 FQNEAQ (reference sequence). V lost 5 bases and J lost 9; bases outside the gene matches: 7. The CDR3 length is 13 residues.

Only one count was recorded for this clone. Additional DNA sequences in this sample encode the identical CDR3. The CDR3 loop is CASSIDRTNNQPQHF. The CDR3 nucleotides are TGTGCCAGTAGTATAGATCGGACCAATAATCAGCCCCAGCATTTT. The chain carries TRBV19 and TRBJ1-5; D gene unclear. The CDR3 is made up of 15 amino acids. V was trimmed by 0 bases and J by 4 bases, leaving 10 bases between them. Germline lookup yields CDR1 LNHDA and CDR2 SQIVND (reference sequence).

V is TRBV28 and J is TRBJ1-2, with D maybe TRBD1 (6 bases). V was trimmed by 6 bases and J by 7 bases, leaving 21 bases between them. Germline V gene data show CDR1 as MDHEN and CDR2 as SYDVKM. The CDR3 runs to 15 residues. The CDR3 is CASRASNTGRVGYTF. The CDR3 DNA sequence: TGTGCCAGCAGGGCCTCGAACACAGGGCGGGTTGGCTACACCTTC.

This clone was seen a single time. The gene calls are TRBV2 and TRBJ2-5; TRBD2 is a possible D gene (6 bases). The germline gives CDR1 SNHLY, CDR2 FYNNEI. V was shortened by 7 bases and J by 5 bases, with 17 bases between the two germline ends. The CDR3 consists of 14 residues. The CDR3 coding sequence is TGTGCCAGCATGGCTAGCGCGGGGAGGGAGACCCAGTACTTC. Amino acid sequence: CASMASAGRETQYF.